This TCR beta chain was sequenced in a study of Graves' ophthalmopathy and Graves' hyperthyroidism (dated by TCRdb to the late 2010s). Regarding the study in general: Peripheral blood was collected at initial diagnosis, prior to any treatment. For training and testing, the 100 or so patients in the discovery cohort were randomly divided in a 7:3 ratio. The study used signatures of the TCR beta repertoire to tell Graves' ophthalmopathy apart from Graves' hyperthyroidism and to predict which patients would progress to ophthalmopathy. In over 5 hyperthyroidism patients, the T-cell repertoires found in thyroid tissue were compared with those found in blood. For independent validation, a separate cohort was made up of approximately 19 hyperthyroidism patients plus 17 patients who later progressed from hyperthyroidism to ophthalmopathy. A discovery set of more than 90 patients (approximately 45 ophthalmopathy, fewer than 60 stable hyperthyroidism) was enrolled to explore V-J signatures distinguishing ophthalmopathy from hyperthyroidism. In total, 135 blood samples were TCR-sequenced: fewer than 50 ophthalmopathy, roughly 77 hyperthyroidism and some 17 hyperthyroidism-to-ophthalmopathy patients. Following sample collection, hyperthyroidism patients were given methimazole at a starting dose of 30 mg daily, and ophthalmopathy patients were given high-dose intravenous methylprednisolone.

For repertoire sequencing, the TCR beta CDR3 regions were amplified from RNA transcripts. The first round was an RT-PCR using HTBI primers with the Qiagen OneStep RT-PCR kit, and this first round was followed by a second-round multiplex PCR, then size selection and purification. The libraries underwent paired-end sequencing with 100 bp reads on an Illumina HiSeq2000. In the paper's pipeline: Reads were processed with SOAPnuke, discarding reads with adapters, uncalled bases, mean Phred below 15, or no exact constant-primer or identifier match. COPE v1.2.5 was used to merge the high-quality paired reads. Unique nucleotide sequences were defined as clonotypes and aligned to IMGT TRB V, D and J references using MiTCR v1.1. The analysis was limited to V-J combinations with a frequency above 0.0001, which together covered around 99% of the repertoires. For each V-J combination, a TCR clonal expansion and chaos score was defined as F50 clonal expansion divided by the chaos observed in the TCRdist matrix. Welch's t-statistics and random forest were used to reduce features to approximately 13 V-J combinations, which were fed into a naive Bayes classifier. The similarity between thyroid and blood repertoires was quantified using the Morisita-Horn index. TCRdb trimmed public reads at Q25 via fastp, called clones via MiXCR and kept in-frame beta chains. Each CDR3 protein gets just one entry, which takes the most common genes and DNA from the rows behind it. These V and J calls derive from TCRdb rather than the authors' analysis. Counted in this sample were approximately 480,000 distinct CDR3 sequences; about an eighth of them appeared once. The ten biggest clones cover roughly 9.8% of the sample.

Patients with ophthalmopathy had moderately to severely active disease, with a Clinical Activity Score of 3 or more, a NOSPECS grade of 4 or more, and a disease duration of less than 3 months. Patients were excluded if they had other autoimmune diseases, uncontrolled infections, pregnancy or lactation. Diagnosis relied on clinical symptoms, serum thyroxine, TRAb, thyroid ultrasound and orbital computed tomography. Ficoll-Paque density gradient centrifugation was used to isolate PBMCs from 8 to 10 ml of fresh peripheral blood. Total RNA was extracted using Trizol reagent, and RNA quality was checked on an Agilent 2100 Bioanalyzer. Beyond this particular receptor, the publication reports: No statistical method was used to set the sample size in advance, and the investigators knew which group each participant was assigned to. Most expanded thyroid clonotypes with frequency above 0.001 were also detected in blood, suggesting blood repertoires may reflect the thyroid immune response. In validation, the model predicted ophthalmopathy progression with about 70% sensitivity and less than 80% specificity; eleven to twelve predicted patients were CT-confirmed with GO in a median of approximately 6.2 months. In cross-validation, the 13-signature model distinguished ophthalmopathy from stable hyperthyroidism with about 89% sensitivity and roughly 81% specificity, while in the test set the corresponding values were around 79% and 71%.

This clonotype was seen many times. Which antigen it targets is not known. No much larger clonotype is one base removed from it; base qualities were not supplied. The clonotype was recovered from a woman younger than 45 with Graves' ophthalmopathy. Donor details come from another sample of the same person, matched by shared clones. Sequenced material: blood.

The nucleotide sequence is TGCGCCAGCAGCTTGGAGAGGCCAGGGAATGAAGCTTTCTTT. It translates to CASSLERPGNEAFF. The V and J genes are TRBV5-1 and TRBJ1-1; perhaps TRBD1 is the D gene, with 5 bases matching. Spanning cysteine to phenylalanine, the CDR3 consists of 14 amino acids. The sequence is cut down to CDR3 DNA, 42 bases in frame from base 1. V is cut by 0 bases and J by 7 bases, and the space between the germline ends is 13 bases. Sequences SGHRS (CDR1) and YFSETQ (CDR2) are obtained from the germline V gene.